Listed below are T cell receptor beta chains from one sample, sequenced in a study of T-cell reconstitution after alpha-beta-depleted transplantation in children. TCRdb reprocessed the PCR reads via MiXCR and lists one record per CDR3 protein. The sample yields about 110,000 distinct CDR3 sequences, 9% to 12% seen once. Here the sequenced sample was PBMCs, taken before TCRalphabeta/CD19-depleted stem cell transplant. These TCRs come from a boy aged 2 to 10 with acute lymphoblastic leukemia, due to receive a stem cell transplant. Both conserved end residues are part of each CDR3. Fields, in order: V gene, D gene, J gene, clone size, CDR3 DNA, CDR3 protein. A D gene is named only where the DNA matches it firmly. Where a row states a size, it is once, few, many or the class of an expanded clone; other rows omit it.

TRBV20-1,.,TRBJ2-1,many,TGCAGTGCTAGAGCTCTGCTGGGAAACTACAATGAGCAGTTCTTC,CSARALLGNYNEQFF
TRBV7-2,.,TRBJ1-1,few,TGTGCCAGCAGCTCGTTTTCAGGGGTAGCCACTGAAGCTTTCTTT,CASSSFSGVATEAFF
TRBV5-1,.,TRBJ2-1,.,TGCGCCAGCAGCTTGGCGGGGCGGGGAGACAATGAGCAGTTCTTC,CASSLAGRGDNEQFF
TRBV10-3,.,TRBJ2-5,few,TGTGCCATCAGCCTAGCTTTTGCACAGACCCAGTACTTC,CAISLAFAQTQYF
TRBV20-1,TRBD2,TRBJ2-3,many,TGCAGTGCTAGGCCTAGCGGGAGGTCAGATACGCAGTATTTT,CSARPSGRSDTQYF
TRBV4-1,TRBD2,TRBJ2-7,.,TGCGCCAGCAGCCGGATAAGCGGGACCCTCTCCTACGAGCAGTACTTC,CASSRISGTLSYEQYF
TRBV6-5,.,TRBJ2-7,.,TGTGCCAGCAGTTACCGCCGGGACTCCTCCTACGAGCAGTACTTC,CASSYRRDSSYEQYF
TRBV14,.,TRBJ1-2,.,TGTGCCAGCAGCCAAGATTATGGTGCCACTAACTATGGCTACACCTTC,CASSQDYGATNYGYTF
TRBV7-9,.,TRBJ1-5,.,TGTGCCAGCAGTGTGGCGACGGGCAATCAGCCCCAGCATTTT,CASSVATGNQPQHF
TRBV7-6,.,TRBJ1-1,.,TGTGCCAGCAGCTTAGGGACGCTGAACACTGAAGCTTTCTTT,CASSLGTLNTEAFF
TRBV20-1,.,TRBJ2-6,.,TGCAGTGCTACCCTAAGGTTCTCTGGGGCCAACGTCCTGACTTTC,CSATLRFSGANVLTF
TRBV20-1,TRBD1,TRBJ1-1,many,TGCAGTGCTAGTAGAACAGGGGTAGATACTGAAGCTTTCTTT,CSASRTGVDTEAFF
TRBV5-1,.,TRBJ2-1,.,TGCGCCAGCAGCTTGGCCCCGACGTGGGAGAACAATGAGCAGTTCTTC,CASSLAPTWENNEQFF